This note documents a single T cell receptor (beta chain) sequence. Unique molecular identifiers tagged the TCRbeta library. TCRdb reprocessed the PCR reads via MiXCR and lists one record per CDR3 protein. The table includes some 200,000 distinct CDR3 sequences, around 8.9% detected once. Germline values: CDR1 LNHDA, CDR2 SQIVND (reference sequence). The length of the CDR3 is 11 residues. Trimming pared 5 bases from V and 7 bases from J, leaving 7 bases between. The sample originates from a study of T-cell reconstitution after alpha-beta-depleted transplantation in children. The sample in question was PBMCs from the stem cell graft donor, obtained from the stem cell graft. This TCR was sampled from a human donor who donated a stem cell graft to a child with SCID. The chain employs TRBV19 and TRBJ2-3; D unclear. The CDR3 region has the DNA TGTGCCAGTAGTTTCTATAATACGCAGTATTTT. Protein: CASSFYNTQYF.